Detailed here is one T cell receptor (beta chain). This specimen comes from a study of CD8+ T cells in alopecia areata. Whole-study context: Those treated were given oral tofacitinib at 5 to 10 mg twice daily.

Trimming left V 6 bases short and J 2 bases short, with 14 bases between. There are 13 residues in the CDR3. Germline V CDR1 and CDR2: SQVTM, ANQGSEA. The sequencing template was cDNA reverse transcribed from extracted RNA. TCRdb's table, derived via immunoSEQ multiplex PCR, lists solely in-frame clones and lacks some. The sample has some 190,000 clones; approximately 50% are singletons. Regarding treatment: oral pan-JAK inhibitor, 5-10 mg twice daily. The specimen comprised CD8+ T cells sorted from blood, sampled at week 52, from a patient treated with tofacitinib. This rearrangement joins TRBV29-1 to TRBJ2-7; D is possibly TRBD1 or TRBD2 (5 bases each). The receptor was derived from a human donor with alopecia areata. The CDR3 bases are TGCAGCGTGAACTCCGGGACGGCCTACGAGCAGTACTTC. Translated: CSVNSGTAYEQYF.